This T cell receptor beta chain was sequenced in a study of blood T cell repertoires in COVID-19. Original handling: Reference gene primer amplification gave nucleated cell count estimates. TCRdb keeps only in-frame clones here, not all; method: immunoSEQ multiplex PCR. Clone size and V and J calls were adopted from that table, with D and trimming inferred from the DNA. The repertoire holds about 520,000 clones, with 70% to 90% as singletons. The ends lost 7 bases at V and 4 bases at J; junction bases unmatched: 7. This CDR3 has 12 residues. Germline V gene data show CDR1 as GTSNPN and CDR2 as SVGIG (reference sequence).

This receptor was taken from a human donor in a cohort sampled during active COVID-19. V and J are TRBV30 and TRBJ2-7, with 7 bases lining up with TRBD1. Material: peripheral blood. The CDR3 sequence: CASTGALYEQYF. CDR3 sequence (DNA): TGTGCCTCAACAGGGGCCCTATACGAGCAGTACTTC.